A single sample is the source of the 18 T cell receptor beta chains below, sequenced in a study of OX40 agonist ivuxolimab in advanced cancers. Sequencing was performed with immunoSEQ multiplex PCR; in TCRdb, only in-frame clones are kept and a portion is missing. The table lists about 81,000 clones, around 80% of them singletons. The sequences come from CD4+ or CD8+ T cells sorted from blood, collected in a trial of the OX40 agonist ivuxolimab. Receptor source: an adult with an advanced solid tumor such as melanoma, head and neck, liver or kidney cancer.

The chain carries TRBV28 and TRBJ1-1, with D maybe TRBD1 (6 bases). From germline, CDR1 is MDHEN and CDR2 SYDVKM. Trimming shortened V by 7 bases and J by 0 bases, and 15 bases separated the two germline ends. This CDR3 has 15 residues. The CDR3 nucleotides read TGTGCCAGCACCATGGGGGGGCACATGAACACTGAAGCTTTCTTT. This encodes CASTMGGHMNTEAFF.

The rearrangement joins TRBV7-2 to TRBJ2-1, with 7 bases fitting TRBD2. The germline V gene has CDR1 SGHTA and CDR2 FQGNSA. The J segment lost 4 bases and the V segment lost 1 base, leaving 13 bases of the junction unmatched. The CDR3 consists of 18 residues. For the CDR3, the DNA is TGTGCCAGCAGCTTAGGGTCTGGGGTAGCGGGTGATTACAATGAGCAGTTCTTC. Encoded protein: CASSLGSGVAGDYNEQFF.

The rearrangement links TRBV7-9 to TRBJ1-2, with 9 bases aligning to TRBD1. Germline V CDR1 and CDR2: SEHNR, FQNEAQ (reference sequence). The CDR3 covers 15 residues. J was trimmed by 6 bases and V by 1 base; bases with no gene match: 6. The DNA for the CDR3 is TGTGCCAGCAGCTTAGAGCGGGACAGGGAACATGGCTACACCTTC. Protein sequence: CASSLERDREHGYTF.

J is TRBJ1-5 and V is TRBV28, with 8 bases aligning to TRBD1. V was clipped by 6 bases and J by 0 bases; unmatched bases: 7. There are 16 residues in the CDR3. CDR1 is MDHEN and CDR2 is SYDVKM in the germline V gene. The CDR3, as DNA: TGTGCCAGCAGCCCGACAGGGGTTTATAGCAATCAGCCCCAGCATTTT. Its protein product is CASSPTGVYSNQPQHF.

V gene TRBV29-1 combines with J gene TRBJ2-5; TRBD1 agrees at 10 bases. V lost 4 bases, J lost 4 bases, and 3 bases stayed unmatched. CDR1 is SQVTM and CDR2 is ANQGSEA in the germline V gene. There are 13 residues in the CDR3. The CDR3 loop is CSVGQGAAETQYF. The DNA of the CDR3 is TGCAGCGTTGGACAGGGGGCCGCAGAGACCCAGTACTTC.

J is TRBJ1-5 and V is TRBV29-1; the D gene is possibly TRBD1 (6 bases). The CDR3 consists of 13 residues. The germline CDR1 and CDR2 sequences are SQVTM and ANQGSEA. Trimming stripped 3 bases from V and 5 bases from J, with 11 bases between. Written as DNA, the CDR3 is TGCAGCGTTGAGGGGGGCGGCGATCAGCCCCAGCATTTT. Translated: CSVEGGGDQPQHF.

The chain recombines TRBV28 with TRBJ2-7; the D gene is possibly TRBD2 (6 bases). Germline V lookup: CDR1 MDHEN, CDR2 SYDVKM. The CDR3 consists of 13 residues. V lost 6 bases, J lost 1 base, and 10 bases lay in between. The CDR3 is CASRAGGSYEQYF. CDR3 nucleotides: TGTGCCAGCAGGGCCGGAGGGTCCTACGAGCAGTACTTC.

The V gene is TRBV4-3, the J gene TRBJ1-4; D is perhaps TRBD1 (6 bases). CDR3 size: 15 residues. V lost 4 bases and J lost 8, with 17 bases in between. Germline CDR1 is LGHNA and CDR2 is YSLEER. Here the CDR3 DNA reads TGCGCCAGCAGCCGAGGGGGGACAAAAGGGGAAAAACTGTTTTTT. It yields the protein CASSRGGTKGEKLFF.

This chain links TRBV18 with TRBJ1-1, with 12 nucleotides matching TRBD1. V trimming: 2 bases; J trimming: 2 bases; junction bases outside the gene matches: 0. Germline CDR1 reads KGHSH; CDR2 reads LQKENI. This CDR3 contains 15 residues. This CDR3 is CASSPGTGGNTEAFF. The CDR3 DNA is TGTGCCAGCTCACCAGGGACAGGGGGCAACACTGAAGCTTTCTTT.

The J gene is TRBJ2-7, the V gene TRBV7-6; D is unresolved. Between the trimmed V and J ends, which lost 5 bases and 6 bases, there was a span of 14 bases. Germline assignment: CDR1 SGHVS and CDR2 FNYEAQ. This CDR3 has 13 amino acids. CDR3 residues: CASSPGPFGEQYV. CDR3 coding DNA: TGTGCCAGCAGCCCCGGCCCCTTCGGCGAGCAGTACGTC.

In its sample, this clone was seen a few times. The chain employs TRBV6-4 and TRBJ2-1; 12 positions agree with TRBD2. The junction had 5 bases not matched to a gene; V was cut back by 6 bases and J by 8 bases. Per the germline V gene, CDR1 is MRHNA and CDR2 is SNTAGT. The CDR3 totals 14 residues. CDR3 protein: CASSATSGSYEQFF. As DNA, the CDR3 is TGTGCCAGCAGCGCGACTAGCGGGAGCTATGAGCAGTTCTTC.

A word on this clone: At the DNA level, this CDR3 is encoded by other sequences in the same sample as well. The chain has TRBV4-2 and TRBJ2-7; D may be TRBD2 (7 bases). The V gene's germline CDR1 is LGHNA and CDR2 YNFKEQ. The CDR3 spans 13 residues. V shed 1 base and J shed 6 bases, with 10 bases lying between them. In DNA, the CDR3 is TGTGCCAGCAGCCAAGGCGGGGGCTCCGAGCAGTACTTC. Protein product: CASSQGGGSEQYF.

V and J are TRBV19 and TRBJ2-3; TRBD2 might be the D (5 bases). Trimming cost V 3 bases and J 0 bases, with 13 bases left between them. Germline V gives CDR1 LNHDA, CDR2 SQIVND (reference sequence). There are 16 residues in the CDR3. CDR3 nucleotides: TGTGCCAGTAGTATGGGAGATTCTAGTAGCACAGATACGCAGTATTTT. Its translation is CASSMGDSSSTDTQYF.

A few counts support this clone. V gene TRBV4-3 combines with J gene TRBJ2-4, with D perhaps TRBD1 or TRBD2 (6 bases each). Germline CDR1 is LGHNA and CDR2 is YSLEER. Trimming took off 0 bases at V and 4 bases at J, with 22 bases between the two ends. This CDR3 has 19 amino acids. CDR3 residues: CASSQELSGGGGIKNIQYF. CDR3 DNA: TGCGCCAGCAGCCAAGAATTATCGGGTGGAGGGGGGATTAAAAACATTCAGTACTTC.

This rearrangement joins TRBV27 to TRBJ1-6; 7 bases fit TRBD1. The V gene end was trimmed by 5 bases and the J gene end by 13 bases; junction bases not matched to a gene: 11. CDR1 and CDR2 from the germline V gene are MNHEY and SMNVEV (reference sequence). This CDR3 contains 14 residues. The CDR3 sequence: CASSPGPYRGPLHF. The CDR3 DNA is TGTGCCAGCAGTCCGGGCCCATACAGGGGTCCCCTCCACTTT.

The gene calls are TRBV21-1 and TRBJ2-7; the table's D gene call, TRBD1, was not cross checked with the DNA. TRBV21-1 is deemed a pseudogene. This CDR3 has 15 residues. The CDR3 DNA sequence: TGTGCCAGCAGCGATTCGACAGCTGATTCCTACGAGCAGTACGTC. This gives the protein CASSDSTADSYEQYV.

DNA for the CDR3: TGTGCCTTTAGTCGTCGGCGTGGTGAGCAGTTCTTC. This codes for CAFSRRRGEQFF. The rearrangement uses TRBV30 and TRBJ2-1; D call uncertain. The length of the CDR3 is 12 residues. The germline V and J ends were trimmed by 7 bases and 9 bases, with 16 bases remaining between them. CDR1 GTSNPN and CDR2 SVGIG come from the germline V gene (reference sequence).

The V and J genes are TRBV28 and TRBJ2-7; 8 bases map to TRBD2. CDR1 and CDR2 from the germline V gene are MDHEN and SYDVKM. CDR3 length equals 15 residues. V lost 6 bases to trimming and J lost 3 bases; unmatched junction nucleotides: 10. For the CDR3, the DNA is TGTGCCAGCAGCCAAAGGAGTAGCGGGATCTACGAGCAGTACGTC. Protein: CASSQRSSGIYEQYV.